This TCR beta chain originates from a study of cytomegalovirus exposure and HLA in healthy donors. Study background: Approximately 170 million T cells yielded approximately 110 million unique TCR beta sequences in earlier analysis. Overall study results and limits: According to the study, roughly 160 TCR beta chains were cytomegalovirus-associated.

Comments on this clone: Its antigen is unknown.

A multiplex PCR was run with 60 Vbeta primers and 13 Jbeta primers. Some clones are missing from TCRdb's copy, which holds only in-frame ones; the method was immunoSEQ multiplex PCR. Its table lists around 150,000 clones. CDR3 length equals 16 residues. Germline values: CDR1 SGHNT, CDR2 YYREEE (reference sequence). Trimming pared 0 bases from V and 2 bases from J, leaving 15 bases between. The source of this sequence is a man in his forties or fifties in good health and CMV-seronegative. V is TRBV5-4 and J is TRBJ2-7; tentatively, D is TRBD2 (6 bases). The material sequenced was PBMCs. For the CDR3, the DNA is TGTGCCAGCAGCTTGGATGGGGGGACGGGTCCCTACGAGCAGTACTTC. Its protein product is CASSLDGGTGPYEQYF.